Sequencing of this T cell receptor beta chain was carried out in a study of blood T cell repertoires in COVID-19. The overall study: Spain, Italy and the United States supplied samples that represented acute and convalescent COVID-19. Sample material is recorded as cDNA or gDNA derived from T cells, B-cell-depleted T cells, or PBMCs.

The germline gives CDR1 MNHNS, CDR2 SASEGT. CDR3 length: 16 amino acids. Trimming removed 0 bases from V and 6 bases from J; junction bases left unmatched: 8. The data were produced by immunoSEQ multiplex PCR, yet TCRdb's version contains in-frame clones alone and is incomplete. The sample yields around 180,000 clones, 75% to 90% seen once. This chain links TRBV6-1 with TRBJ1-5; 7 bases are a match to TRBD1. The receptor was derived from a human donor with active or convalescent COVID-19. The donor label of this sample is uncertain. The sample consisted of peripheral blood. CDR3 sequence: CASSEAAPDRVQPQHF. CDR3 nucleotides: TGTGCCAGCAGTGAAGCAGCGCCCGACAGGGTTCAGCCCCAGCATTTT.